Each of the 9 T cell receptor beta chains below was sequenced from the same sample in a study of blood T cells in healthy people across ages. The use of a sample-barcoded 5' primer and a J-beta primer mix characterized a second PCR of roughly 6 to 11 cycles. TCRdb recomputed calls from the 5' RACE reads with MiXCR, one row per CDR3 protein. The sample shows 650,000 to 800,000 distinct CDR3 sequences, around two fifths of them seen only once. The sample taken for sequencing was blood. The receptors stem from a man in his 60s in good health.

The rearrangement joins TRBV25-1 to TRBJ1-2, with TRBD1 as a possible D gene (5 bases). The CDR3 has 14 amino acids. Trimming removed 4 bases from V and 5 bases from J, with 14 bases in between. The V gene's germline CDR1 is MGHDK and CDR2 SYGVNS. The CDR3 nucleotides read TGTGCCAGCAGTGGTCTCGGGACGGAATATGGCTACACCTTC. Its translation: CASSGLGTEYGYTF.

CDR3 bases: TGTGCCAGCAGCTTAAGAGTACCAGGGGGCGGCTACACCTTC. This gives the protein CASSLRVPGGGYTF. The chain carries TRBV7-2 and TRBJ1-2; 8 bases agree with TRBD1. The CDR3 runs 14 residues. J lost 8 bases, V lost 2 bases, and 7 bases had no gene match. Germline-derived CDR1 and CDR2 are SGHTA and FQGNSA.

The chain employs TRBV6-6 and TRBJ2-1; either TRBD1 or TRBD2 may supply D (7 bases each). This CDR3 has 16 residues. The germline V gene encodes CDR1 MNHNY and CDR2 SVGAGI (reference sequence). V lost 4 bases to trimming and J lost 6 bases, with 19 bases between them. This chain's CDR3 is CASSSPQGGSFNEQFF. The DNA of the CDR3 is TGTGCCAGCAGTTCCCCTCAGGGGGGGTCGTTCAATGAGCAGTTCTTC.

The rearrangement joins TRBV4-1 to TRBJ2-1; TRBD1 matches at 7 bases. Looked up from germline, CDR1 is MGHRA and CDR2 is YSYEKL. Trimming at V came to 0 bases and at J to 3 bases, leaving 8 bases not matched to a gene. The CDR3 length is 17 residues. The CDR3 nucleotides read TGCGCCAGCAGCCAAGATCCCCGGGACAGTTACTACAATGAGCAGTTCTTC. Its protein is CASSQDPRDSYYNEQFF.

This chain connects TRBV5-1 to TRBJ2-5; 10 bases map to TRBD2. Unmatched junction bases numbered 9, after V lost 5 bases and J lost 5 bases. Germline V lookup: CDR1 SGHRS, CDR2 YFSETQ. This CDR3 has 15 amino acids. The CDR3 here is CASSEGLAGGETQYF. For the CDR3, the DNA is TGCGCCAGCAGTGAGGGTTTAGCGGGGGGTGAGACCCAGTACTTC. Drawing the rest from reference TRBV5-1 and TRBJ2-5, the complete variable domain is KAGVTQTPRYLIKTRGQQVTLSCSPISGHRSVSWYQQTPGQGLQFLFEYFSETQRNKGNFPGRFSGRQFSNSRSEMNVSTLELGDSALYLCASSEGLAGGETQYFGPGTRLLVL.

This clonotype was counted only a few times. The rearrangement joins TRBV4-3 to TRBJ2-1; D ambiguous. V lost 0 bases, J lost 1 base, and 10 bases lay in between. The length of the CDR3 is 16 residues. CDR1 and CDR2 from the germline V gene are LGHNA and YSLEER. CDR3 in amino acids: CASSQERAQSYNEQFF. The CDR3 nucleotides read TGCGCCAGCAGCCAAGAAAGGGCCCAATCCTACAATGAGCAGTTCTTC.

This clonotype was detected only a few times. This rearrangement joins TRBV29-1 to TRBJ1-2; D not certain. There are 15 residues in the CDR3. Germline-derived CDR1 and CDR2 are SQVTM and ANQGSEA. V was clipped by 1 base and J by 2 bases, with 14 bases between them. The CDR3 spells CSVEAPAGENYGYTF. The CDR3 DNA reads TGCAGCGTTGAAGCTCCGGCAGGAGAGAACTATGGCTACACCTTC.

The genes are TRBV2 and TRBJ2-7; D ambiguous. Between the trimmed V and J ends, which lost 8 bases and 0 bases, there was a span of 11 bases. Germline V gives CDR1 SNHLY, CDR2 FYNNEI. This CDR3 is 13 amino acids long. The CDR3 loop reads CASGGPISYEQYF. The CDR3, as DNA: TGTGCCAGCGGTGGCCCGATCTCCTACGAGCAGTACTTC.

The V and J genes are TRBV7-9 and TRBJ1-1; D is undetermined. The CDR3 length is 14 residues. Germline CDR1 SEHNR, CDR2 FQNEAQ (reference sequence). Trimming left V 3 bases short and J 1 base short, with 9 bases between. The CDR3 loop reads CASSLWSGNTEAFF. The CDR3 DNA sequence: TGTGCCAGCAGCTTGTGGTCAGGGAACACTGAAGCTTTCTTT.